This is a list of T cell receptor beta chains from one sample in a study of T cells in Graves' hyperthyroidism and ophthalmopathy. TCRdb reanalysed the multiplex PCR reads using MiXCR and keeps one entry per CDR3 protein. Of around 380,000 distinct CDR3 sequences listed, approximately 13% were seen once; the top ten hold less than 25%. The specimen was blood. These receptors originate from a man younger than 40 with Graves' hyperthyroidism that later progressed to Graves' ophthalmopathy. Each CDR3 is given with its conserved first and last residue. A D gene is named only where the DNA matches it firmly. A row's size may be missing; if present it is once, few, many or a size class.

CDR3 protein	CDR3 DNA	clone size	V gene	J gene	D gene
CSARAALAGGLSGANVLTF	TGCAGTGCTAGAGCAGCTCTAGCGGGGGGCCTCTCTGGGGCCAACGTCCTGACTTTC	many	TRBV20-1	TRBJ2-6	TRBD2
CASSFGQPNYGYTF	TGTGCCAGCAGCTTCGGACAGCCTAACTATGGCTACACCTTC	many	TRBV7-9	TRBJ1-2	-
CASSIALTENIQYF	TGTGCCAGTAGTATAGCTCTGACAGAAAACATTCAGTACTTC	-	TRBV19	TRBJ2-4	-
CASSLVQGALYGYTF	TGCGCCAGCAGCTTGGTACAGGGGGCACTCTATGGCTACACCTTC	many	TRBV5-1	TRBJ1-2	TRBD1
CSAGDRGIRETQYF	TGCAGCGCCGGGGACAGGGGGATCAGAGAGACCCAGTACTTC	-	TRBV29-1	TRBJ2-5	TRBD1
CASSLGQTSEQYF	TGTGCCAGCTCCCTTGGACAGACCTCCGAGCAGTACTTC	many	TRBV18	TRBJ2-7	-
CATALSGAADTQYF	TGTGCCACGGCACTCTCCGGGGCTGCAGATACGCAGTATTTT	-	TRBV24-1	TRBJ2-3	-
CASSQIQGWQPQHF	TGTGCCAGCAGCCAAATACAGGGGTGGCAGCCCCAGCATTTT	few	TRBV28	TRBJ1-5	TRBD1
CASSPDGTPLYF	TGTGCCAGCAGCCCAGACGGGACTCCACTCTACTTC	few	TRBV7-8	TRBJ2-5	-
CASKMNTEAFF	TGTGCCAGCAAAATGAACACTGAAGCTTTCTTT	many	TRBV28	TRBJ1-1	-
CASSPRGDEQFF	TGTGCCAGCTCACCCAGGGGCGATGAGCAGTTCTTC	many	TRBV18	TRBJ2-1	-
CASSPGQEPYEQYF	TGTGCCAGCAGCCCGGGACAGGAACCCTACGAGCAGTACTTC	many	TRBV13	TRBJ2-7	TRBD1
CASSLVAKLFF	TGTGCCAGCAGTTTGGTTGCAAAACTGTTTTTT	many	TRBV12-3/TRBV12-4	TRBJ1-4	-
CASSYGDPGNTIYF	TGTGCCAGCAGTTACGGGGACCCTGGAAACACCATATATTTT	many	TRBV6-6	TRBJ1-3	-
CASSLGQKNIQYF	TGCGCCAGCAGCTTGGGACAGAAAAACATTCAGTACTTC	many	TRBV5-1	TRBJ2-4	-
CASSDYGTPNQPQHF	TGTGCCAGCAGTGATTACGGGACACCGAATCAGCCCCAGCATTTT	many	TRBV2	TRBJ1-5	-
CASSPQGRTGELFF	TGTGCCAGCAGCCCACAGGGGCGCACCGGGGAGCTGTTTTTT	few	TRBV13	TRBJ2-2	TRBD1